These T cell receptor beta chains were read from a single sample in a study of T-cell memory formation after mild COVID-19. TCRdb re-derived calls from the 5' RACE reads in MiXCR, one entry per CDR3 protein. Of approximately 490,000 distinct CDR3 sequences in the sample, 20% were seen once. Input material: PBMCs or a T cell subset sorted from them (not recorded which). These receptors originate from an adult woman who had mild COVID-19 (a few samples of this study predate the infection). Cell type and time point are not known. CDR3s include the opening cysteine and the closing phenylalanine or tryptophan. A D gene is named only where the DNA matches it firmly. A clone size is listed for some rows: how often the clone was seen (once, few, many), or a class if it is expanded.

abundance,d_gene,v_gene,j_gene,CDR3nt,CDR3aa
.,.,TRBV12-5,TRBJ2-1,TGTGCTAGTGGTTTCGGAGGGAGAAGCTCCTACAATGAGCAGTTCTTC,CASGFGGRSSYNEQFF
few,.,TRBV24-1,TRBJ1-5,TGTGCCACCAGTGATTCTTCCCGGAACATACCCCAGCATTTT,CATSDSSRNIPQHF
.,.,TRBV6-2/TRBV6-3,TRBJ2-7,TGTGCCAGCAGTTACTCTCCTAACGGGAATTCTTACGAGCAGTACTTC,CASSYSPNGNSYEQYF
few,TRBD2,TRBV5-8,TRBJ2-7,TGTGCCAGCAGCTACAGGACTAGCGGGAGGTACTACGAGCAGTACTTC,CASSYRTSGRYYEQYF
few,TRBD2,TRBV12-3/TRBV12-4,TRBJ2-7,TGTGCCAGCCGCGGGGGGGGGAGAACCTACGAGCAGTACTTC,CASRGGGRTYEQYF
few,.,TRBV18,TRBJ2-1,TGTGCCAGCTCACCAACAGGGAGGAATGAGCAGTTCTTC,CASSPTGRNEQFF
few,.,TRBV12-3/TRBV12-4,TRBJ1-6,TGTGCCAGCAGTTTGGGACGGGCTCCACCCCTCCACTTT,CASSLGRAPPLHF
few,.,TRBV6-5,TRBJ2-5,TGTGCCAGCAGTTACTCTTACAGGGAAGAGACCCAGTACTTC,CASSYSYREETQYF
.,TRBD2,TRBV6-1,TRBJ2-4,TGTGCCAGCAGACCCCAGGGAGGGAGGGACATTCAGTACTTC,CASRPQGGRDIQYF
few,TRBD1,TRBV10-3,TRBJ2-7,TGTGCCATCAGTGAGGGGACAGGGGGTTACTACGAGCAGTACTTC,CAISEGTGGYYEQYF
once,.,TRBV24-1,TRBJ2-2,TGTGCCACCAGTGGGCTAGGGGCTACCGGGGAGCTGTTTTTT,CATSGLGATGELFF
few,.,TRBV3-1,TRBJ2-1,TGTGCCAGCAGCCAGAGGCCACTATCCTACAATGAGCAGTTCTTC,CASSQRPLSYNEQFF
few,TRBD1,TRBV7-9,TRBJ2-7,TGTGCCAGCAGCTTAGTGGGACAGGGAGGAGACGAGCAGTACTTC,CASSLVGQGGDEQYF
few,TRBD2,TRBV20-1,TRBJ2-2,TGCAGTGCTAGAGATCACAATAGCGGGGGGAACACCGGGGAGCTGTTTTTT,CSARDHNSGGNTGELFF
few,.,TRBV28,TRBJ2-1,TGTGCCAGCAGACCCCCGGGACGCTCCTACAATGAGCAGTTCTTC,CASRPPGRSYNEQFF
few,.,TRBV7-2,TRBJ2-5,TGTGCCAGCAGCTTAGAGCCCTCGTGGGGTCGAGAGACCCAGTACTTC,CASSLEPSWGRETQYF
few,.,TRBV20-1,TRBJ2-3,TGCAGTGCTAATGGCGGCGGCACAGATACGCAGTATTTT,CSANGGGTDTQYF
.,TRBD2,TRBV20-1,TRBJ2-5,TGCAGTGCTAGCGAAGGAAGAGTGACTAGCGGGAGGTATAAAGAGACCCAGTACTTC,CSASEGRVTSGRYKETQYF
.,TRBD2,TRBV10-3,TRBJ2-1,TGTTCCATCAGCGGGACTAGCGGAGCCTACAATGAGCAGTTCTTC,CSISGTSGAYNEQFF
.,.,TRBV3-1,TRBJ1-1,TGTGCCAGCAGCCAGCTGGGACATGAAGCTTTCTTT,CASSQLGHEAFF
.,.,TRBV9,TRBJ2-5,TGTGCCAGCAGCGTAGAAGGGGCAGTTCCATCAGAGACCCAGTACTTC,CASSVEGAVPSETQYF
.,.,TRBV30,TRBJ2-1,TGTGCCTGGGCCTGGGACAGTTGGGCCGGGGGTGAGCAGTTCTTC,CAWAWDSWAGGEQFF
few,.,TRBV20-1,TRBJ2-7,TGCAGTGCGGCGACGGGCTACGAGCAGTACTTC,CSAATGYEQYF
many,.,TRBV18,TRBJ2-7,TGTGCCAGCTCACCAGGGGACGAGCAGTACTTC,CASSPGDEQYF
.,.,TRBV19,TRBJ2-3,TGTGCCAGTAGTATCACCACGACAGGAAACACAGATACGCAGTATTTT,CASSITTTGNTDTQYF
few,.,TRBV12-3/TRBV12-4,TRBJ2-1,TGTGCCAGCAGCCCAGCTTACAATGAGCAGTTCTTC,CASSPAYNEQFF
.,.,TRBV25-1,TRBJ2-7,TGTGCCAGCAGTCCCGGAAGCTTTTCCTACGAGCAGTACTTC,CASSPGSFSYEQYF
.,.,TRBV20-1,TRBJ2-7,TGCAGCCTCGACAGTGGAGGCTCCTACGAGCAGTACTTC,CSLDSGGSYEQYF
many,TRBD2,TRBV6-2/TRBV6-3,TRBJ2-1,TGTGCCAGCAGTTACTCTACGGGACTAGCGGGAGGATTATACAATGAGCAGTTCTTC,CASSYSTGLAGGLYNEQFF
few,.,TRBV3-1,TRBJ2-7,TGTGCCAGCAGCCAAGTAGAGGGAGACAGAGGCTACGAGCAGTACTTC,CASSQVEGDRGYEQYF
.,TRBD1,TRBV6-6,TRBJ2-1,TGTGCCAGCAGTACGACAGGGGGAGAGCAGTTCTTC,CASSTTGGEQFF
few,.,TRBV7-8,TRBJ2-5,TGTGCCAGCGGAAAGGGACGGAAAGAGACCCAGTACTTC,CASGKGRKETQYF
.,.,TRBV24-1,TRBJ2-1,TGTGCCACCAGTGATACTTCCGAGACCCCTCTCAATGAGCAGTTCTTC,CATSDTSETPLNEQFF
few,TRBD1,TRBV4-2,TRBJ1-1,TGTGCCAGCAGCCTTACACAGGGGCGGGACACTGAAGCTTTCTTT,CASSLTQGRDTEAFF
few,.,TRBV6-2/TRBV6-3,TRBJ1-1,TGTGCCAGCAGTTTGTGGGGCCGGAACACTGAAGCTTTCTTT,CASSLWGRNTEAFF
few,.,TRBV12-3/TRBV12-4,TRBJ2-7,TGTGCCAGCAGCCCAAACGACGCCGGACGCTACGAGCAGTACTTC,CASSPNDAGRYEQYF
.,.,TRBV7-9,TRBJ1-5,TGTGCCAGCAGCTTATCGGGGGGCGGTCAGCCCCAGCATTTT,CASSLSGGGQPQHF
few,TRBD2,TRBV13,TRBJ2-7,TGTGCCAGCAGCGTAGCGGGGCACGAGGCGGAGCAGTACTTC,CASSVAGHEAEQYF
.,.,TRBV7-9,TRBJ1-4,TGTGCCAGCAGCTTACGCGGGGTTTATAATGAAAAACTGTTTTTT,CASSLRGVYNEKLFF
few,.,TRBV9,TRBJ2-5,TGTGCCAGCAGCGTAGGCGGACAGTACCAAGAGACCCAGTACTTC,CASSVGGQYQETQYF
few,.,TRBV2,TRBJ2-3,TGTGCCAGCAGTGACCCCGGCGGGGATTTT,CASSDPGGDF
.,.,TRBV6-1,TRBJ2-7,TGTGCCAGCAGTGAATTTAATCGGGACGAGCAGTACTTC,CASSEFNRDEQYF
few,TRBD1,TRBV7-8,TRBJ2-6,TGTGCCAGCGGTCACGACAGGGCCTGGGGTGGGGCCAACGTCCTGACTTTC,CASGHDRAWGGANVLTF
few,TRBD2,TRBV12-3/TRBV12-4,TRBJ2-1,TGTGCCAGCAGTTTTTCAAGGACTAGCGGAGGGGGGAATGAGCAGTTCTTC,CASSFSRTSGGGNEQFF
.,.,TRBV29-1,TRBJ2-7,TGCAGCGTTGAAGGACAATCCAACGAGCAGTACTTC,CSVEGQSNEQYF
few,TRBD1,TRBV5-1,TRBJ2-3,TGCGCCAGCAGCGTCGCTACAGGGGGCCGCACAGATACGCAGTATTTT,CASSVATGGRTDTQYF